Below, 23 T cell receptor beta chains from the same sample are listed, as sequenced in a study of blood T cell repertoires in COVID-19. Profiled with immunoSEQ multiplex PCR; TCRdb holds only in-frame clones, not every one. The data contain over 200,000 clones, about 91% of them seen just once; the ten biggest clones take up around 4.8%. Material for sequencing was peripheral blood. The receptor source for this set is a middle-aged woman with acute or convalescent COVID-19.

The V call is TRBV12-3 or TRBV12-4, the J call TRBJ1-1; D might be TRBD1 (6 bases). The CDR3 contains 11 residues. Deletions cut 8 bases from V and 8 bases from J, with 12 bases between. CDR3 sequence (DNA): TGTGCCAGCCGGGGACACCTCGAAGCTTTCTTT. This encodes CASRGHLEAFF.

Only one count was recorded for this clone. The chain couples TRBV3-1 (or the pseudogene TRBV3-2) to TRBJ2-4; D unresolved. The CDR3 contains 13 residues. Deletions cut 5 bases from V and 0 bases from J, with 5 bases between. Germline assignment: CDR1 LGHDT and CDR2 YNNKEL (reference sequence). The CDR3 reads CASSYRAKNIQYF. In DNA form, the CDR3 reads TGTGCCAGCAGCTACAGAGCCAAAAACATTCAGTACTTC.

This chain connects TRBV3-1 (or the pseudogene TRBV3-2) to TRBJ1-5; weak D call: TRBD1 (5 bases). The V and J ends lost 1 base and 7 bases respectively, with 14 bases between them. Looked up from germline, CDR1 is LGHDT and CDR2 is YNNKEL (reference sequence). This CDR3 has 15 residues. The CDR3, as DNA: TGTGCCAGCAGCCAAGGGGGCGGGGGATACCAGCCCCAGCATTTT. Translated: CASSQGGGGYQPQHF.

This chain joins TRBV6-6 and TRBJ2-4; weak D call: TRBD2 (7 bases). Germline-derived CDR1 and CDR2 are MNHNY and SVGAGI (reference sequence). CDR3 size: 16 residues. Between the trimmed V and J ends, which lost 7 bases and 0 bases, there was a span of 16 bases. The CDR3 here is CASKRRGGEAKNIQYF. CDR3 in DNA: TGTGCCAGCAAGCGAAGAGGGGGGGAAGCCAAAAACATTCAGTACTTC.

The chain employs TRBV12-5 and TRBJ2-1, with 13 bases that match TRBD2. With 4 bases clipped from V and 0 bases from J, the junction kept 6 bases outside the gene matches. The CDR3 covers 18 residues. The germline CDR1 and CDR2 sequences are LGHNT and FRNRAP. The CDR3 loop reads CASGWTSGGRSSYNEQFF. The CDR3 nucleotides read TGTGCTAGTGGTTGGACTAGCGGGGGCCGGAGCTCCTACAATGAGCAGTTCTTC.

This sequence joins TRBV10-1 and TRBJ2-1, with D possibly matching TRBD2 (7 bases). CDR1 is WNHNN, CDR2 SYGVQD, per germline (reference sequence). There are 16 residues in the CDR3. V lost 0 bases, J lost 5 bases, and 14 bases lay in between. This CDR3 is CASSESGAGANNEQFF. The DNA for the CDR3 is TGCGCCAGCAGTGAGTCAGGCGCGGGGGCAAACAATGAGCAGTTCTTC.

In this sample, this clone turned up a few times. This sequence joins TRBV10-3 and TRBJ2-1; the D gene is possibly TRBD1 (5 bases). The CDR3 is made up of 17 amino acids. Germline CDR1 reads ENHRY; CDR2 reads SYGVKD. Between the trimmed V and J ends, which lost 0 bases and 1 base, there was a span of 13 bases. DNA for the CDR3: TGTGCCATCAGTGAGTCCGAGCAGGGAACGTCCTACAATGAGCAGTTCTTC. This codes for CAISESEQGTSYNEQFF.

The CDR3 DNA sequence: TGTGCCAGCAGTGAACGGGGGCGGGAGACAGATACGCAGTATTTT. Translated: CASSERGRETDTQYF. This rearrangement joins TRBV6-4 to TRBJ2-3; TRBD2 is a possible D gene (7 bases). The CDR3 contains 15 residues. Germline V gene data show CDR1 as MRHNA and CDR2 as SNTAGT. The germline V and J ends were trimmed by 3 bases and 3 bases, with 13 bases remaining between them.

This rearrangement joins TRBV28 to TRBJ1-2, with D maybe TRBD1 (6 bases). Between the trimmed V and J ends, which lost 8 bases and 4 bases, there was a span of 8 bases. Germline CDR1 MDHEN, CDR2 SYDVKM. The CDR3 extends over 11 amino acids. In nucleotides, the CDR3 is TGTGCCAGCTCCAGGGGCTATGGCTACACCTTC. It is translated as CASSRGYGYTF.

This clone came up a few times. The chain combines TRBV7-2 with TRBJ2-2; 8 nucleotides agree with TRBD2. Germline V gives CDR1 SGHTA, CDR2 FQGNSA. The CDR3 runs to 15 residues. V shed 4 bases and J 9 bases; nucleotides not matched to a gene: 10. CDR3 nucleotide sequence: TGTGCCAGCAGCTCCGCGGGGAGCGGGGGTCGGGAGCTGTTTTTT. It yields the protein CASSSAGSGGRELFF.

The chain has TRBV29-1 and TRBJ1-1, with D maybe TRBD1 (6 bases). V was trimmed by 0 bases and J by 4 bases, leaving 6 bases between them. Germline CDR1 reads SQVTM; CDR2 reads ANQGSEA. This CDR3 has 12 residues. CDR3 coding DNA: TGCAGCGTTGAAGAAGGGGGCACTGAAGCTTTCTTT. It translates to CSVEEGGTEAFF.

V is TRBV6-2 or TRBV6-3 and J is TRBJ1-6, with 10 bases matching TRBD1. This CDR3 contains 18 residues. Losses at the gene ends were 0 bases for V and 10 bases for J; bases not matched to a gene: 12. Per the germline V gene, CDR1 is MNHEY and CDR2 is SVGEGT. This CDR3 is CASSYSPGQGSLGSPLHF. The CDR3 DNA reads TGTGCCAGCAGTTACTCGCCGGGACAGGGGAGTCTAGGGTCACCCCTCCACTTT.

J is TRBJ1-3 and V is TRBV7-2, with D perhaps matching TRBD1 (6 bases). The V gene lost 4 bases and the J gene lost 4 bases, with 11 bases spanning the gap. Germline CDR1 reads SGHTA; CDR2 reads FQGNSA. The CDR3 has 14 residues. The CDR3 reads CASSSFGQGNTIYF. The CDR3 DNA is TGTGCCAGCAGCTCCTTCGGACAGGGAAACACCATATATTTT.

This clone was observed once. The chain uses TRBV7-3 and TRBJ2-3; weak D call: TRBD1 (5 bases). The CDR3 runs 15 residues. Germline-derived CDR1 and CDR2 are SGHTA and FQGTGA. The ends were cut back, 3 bases at V and 4 bases at J, with 14 bases in the middle. The CDR3 sequence is CASSFAGHLPDTQYF. The CDR3 nucleotides are TGTGCCAGCAGCTTCGCCGGACACCTGCCAGATACGCAGTATTTT.

The J gene is TRBJ1-2, the V gene TRBV30, with D uncertain. Trimming left V 4 bases short and J 5 bases short, with 23 bases between. The CDR3 spans 16 residues. The germline V gene has CDR1 GTSNPN and CDR2 SVGIG (reference sequence). CDR3: CAWNTKNSLGRYGYTF. The CDR3 DNA sequence: TGTGCCTGGAACACTAAGAACTCCTTGGGGAGGTATGGCTACACCTTC.

This clone was counted once. The V call is TRBV7-2, the J call TRBJ1-2; 9 nucleotides match TRBD1. The length of the CDR3 is 14 residues. Germline V gene sequence: CDR1 SGHTA, CDR2 FQGNSA. Trimming cost V 5 bases and J 8 bases; bases outside gene matches: 9. As DNA, the CDR3 is TGTGCCAGCAGCATACCGGGACAGGGAGGGGGCTACACCTTC. Translating gives CASSIPGQGGGYTF.

The chain links TRBV7-2 to TRBJ2-7; TRBD2 agrees at 7 bases. The V and J ends lost 2 bases and 6 bases, in that order; junction bases with no gene match: 4. Germline V gives CDR1 SGHTA, CDR2 FQGNSA. This CDR3 region has 13 residues. CDR3 in DNA: TGTGCCAGCAGCTTAACGGGGGGTCGCGAGCAGTACGTC. Translating gives CASSLTGGREQYV.

Comments on this clone: Other DNA sequences in this sample translate to the same CDR3. The gene calls are TRBV5-1 and TRBJ1-1, with 9 bases fitting TRBD1. CDR1 and CDR2 (germline): SGHRS, YFSETQ. The ends lost 3 bases at V and 2 bases at J; junction bases unmatched: 2. This CDR3 is 14 amino acids long. CDR3 sequence (DNA): TGCGCCAGCAGCTGGGGACAGGGAAACACTGAAGCTTTCTTT. Its translation is CASSWGQGNTEAFF.

The chain carries TRBV12-3 or TRBV12-4 and TRBJ1-1; D is undetermined. This CDR3 comprises 13 residues. Between the trimmed V and J ends, which lost 6 bases and 0 bases, there was a span of 8 bases. DNA for the CDR3: TGTGCCAGCAGGCCCAGGATGAACACTGAAGCTTTCTTT. Translating gives CASRPRMNTEAFF.

The V and J genes are TRBV11-2 and TRBJ2-4; D remains unclear. The length of the CDR3 is 18 residues. The germline gives CDR1 SGHAT, CDR2 FQNNGV. The germline V and J ends were trimmed by 3 bases and 1 base, with 19 bases remaining between them. The CDR3 is CASSFLRPGSGAKNIQYF. The CDR3 DNA sequence: TGTGCCAGCAGCTTTCTGCGTCCGGGTTCCGGGGCCAAAAACATTCAGTACTTC.

The count of this clone is one. V and J are TRBV5-1 and TRBJ2-3; 11 bases line up with TRBD2. The CDR3 loop spans 17 amino acids. The trim removed 5 bases at V and 4 bases at J, leaving 12 bases unmatched. The V gene's germline CDR1 is SGHRS and CDR2 YFSETQ. The CDR3 DNA is TGCGCCAGCAGTTCGGGACCTAGCGGGGGGACGGCAGATACGCAGTATTTT. This codes for CASSSGPSGGTADTQYF.

This sequence joins TRBV10-3 and TRBJ1-3, with TRBD1 as a possible D gene (5 bases). Looked up from germline, CDR1 is ENHRY and CDR2 is SYGVKD. V was cut by 6 bases and J by 3 bases, with 9 bases left in between. The CDR3 is 13 amino acids. CDR3 DNA sequence: TGTGCCATCAGGGGGGGGTTTGGAAACACCATATATTTT. Translating it yields CAIRGGFGNTIYF.

The J gene is TRBJ1-6, the V gene TRBV2, with TRBD1 matching 7 bases. V shed 4 bases and J 7 bases; nucleotides not matched to a gene: 7. CDR1 is SNHLY, CDR2 FYNNEI, per germline. This CDR3 has 15 amino acids. CDR3 sequence (DNA): TGTGCCAGCAGTGGACAGGGACAACTCAATTCACCCCTCCACTTT. Translated: CASSGQGQLNSPLHF.